The sequence of this T cell receptor (beta chain) was determined in a study of OX40 agonist ivuxolimab in advanced cancers. Study summary: Therapy given before enrollment (anti-PD-1, anti-PD-L1 or anti-CTLA-4) was allowed, and 35% to 45% had some. Partial responses were recorded for three patients, including one with hepatocellular carcinoma and two with cutaneous melanoma.

The data were produced by immunoSEQ multiplex PCR, yet TCRdb's version contains in-frame clones alone and is incomplete. The sample carries more than 65,000 clones, about four fifths recorded once. Trimming shortened V by 5 bases and J by 4 bases, and 11 bases separated the two germline ends. Germline assignment: CDR1 MGHRA and CDR2 YSYEKL. The CDR3 has 13 amino acids. The sequence was obtained from an adult with an advanced solid tumor such as melanoma, head and neck, liver or kidney cancer. The sequencing used CD4+ or CD8+ T cells sorted from blood, collected in a trial of the OX40 agonist ivuxolimab. This chain joins TRBV4-1 and TRBJ1-2; a possible D gene is TRBD1 (6 bases). CDR3 coding DNA: TGCGCCAGCAGCTTTACAGGGACCTATGGCTACACCTTC. Protein product: CASSFTGTYGYTF.